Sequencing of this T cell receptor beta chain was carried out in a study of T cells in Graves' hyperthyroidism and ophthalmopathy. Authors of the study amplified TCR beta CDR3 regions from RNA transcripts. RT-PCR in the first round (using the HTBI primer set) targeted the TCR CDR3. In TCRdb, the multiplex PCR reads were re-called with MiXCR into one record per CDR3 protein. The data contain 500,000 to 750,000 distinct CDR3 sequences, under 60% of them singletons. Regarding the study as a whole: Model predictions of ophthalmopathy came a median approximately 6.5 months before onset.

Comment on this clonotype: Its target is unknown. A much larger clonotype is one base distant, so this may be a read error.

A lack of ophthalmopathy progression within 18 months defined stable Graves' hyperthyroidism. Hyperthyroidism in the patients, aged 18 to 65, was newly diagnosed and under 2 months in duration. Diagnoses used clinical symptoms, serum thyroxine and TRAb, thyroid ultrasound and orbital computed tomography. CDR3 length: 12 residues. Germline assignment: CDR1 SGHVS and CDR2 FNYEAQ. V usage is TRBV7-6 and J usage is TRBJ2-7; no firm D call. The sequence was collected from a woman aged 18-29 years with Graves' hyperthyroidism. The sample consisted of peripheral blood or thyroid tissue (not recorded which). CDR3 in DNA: TGTGCCAGCAGTTCCCTGGTATACGAGCAGTGCTTC. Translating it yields CASSSLVYEQCF.